Following are 17 T cell receptor beta chains from one sample sequenced in a study of shared clonotypes between healthy human individuals. Generated by immunoSEQ multiplex PCR, the TCRdb table keeps only in-frame clones and is missing some. The repertoire consists of about 680,000 clones, with around 73% occurring once and the leading ten covering 1.5% to 2%. The sample consisted of memory CD4+ T cells sorted from blood. Subset of the sample: CD45RA-negative fraction. Receptors originate from a young woman in good health.

This clone was picked up a small number of times. The chain combines TRBV27 with TRBJ1-5, with 12 positions matching TRBD1. The J segment lost 7 bases and the V segment lost 5 bases, leaving 6 bases of the junction unmatched. Germline V gene lookup returns CDR1 MNHEY and CDR2 SMNVEV (reference sequence). The CDR3 has 15 amino acids. As DNA, the CDR3 is TGTGCCAGCAGTCCCGGGACAGGGGGCCGGCAGCCCCAGCATTTT. Its translation: CASSPGTGGRQPQHF.

V and J are TRBV25-1 and TRBJ2-1; perhaps TRBD1 as D (5 bases). The V and J ends lost 10 bases and 8 bases respectively, with 21 bases between them. This CDR3 is 14 amino acids long. CDR1 and CDR2 (germline): MGHDK, SYGVNS. The CDR3 DNA reads as TGTGCCACCCAGGGCGGTTTAATCCCGGATGAGCAGTTCTTC. The encoded protein is CATQGGLIPDEQFF.

In its sample, this clone was seen once. The V gene is TRBV9, the J gene TRBJ2-3, with 9 bases lining up with TRBD2. The CDR3 runs to 16 residues. V gave up 0 bases and J gave up 4 bases; unmatched junction bases: 6. From germline, CDR1 is SGDLS and CDR2 YYNGEE. CDR3 loop: CASSVGFSGSADTQYF. The CDR3, as DNA: TGTGCCAGCAGCGTAGGATTTAGCGGGAGTGCAGATACGCAGTATTTT.

V usage is TRBV18 and J usage is TRBJ1-5; TRBD1 aligns across 9 bases. With V trimmed by 3 bases and J by 7 bases, 10 bases remained unmatched. Germline V gives CDR1 KGHSH, CDR2 LQKENI. This CDR3 region has 16 residues. Here the CDR3 DNA reads TGTGCCAGCTCACCGCGGACAGGGGTATCGGGGCAGCCCCAGCATTTT. Its translation: CASSPRTGVSGQPQHF.

The rearrangement joins TRBV5-6 to TRBJ1-1; unclear D gene. Trimming stripped 0 bases from V and 7 bases from J, with 4 bases between. This CDR3 has 11 residues. In germline, CDR1 is SGHDT, CDR2 YYEEEE. The CDR3 loop is CASSLGLEAFF. The CDR3 DNA sequence: TGTGCCAGCAGCTTGGGCCTTGAAGCTTTCTTT.

The chain has TRBV7-9 and TRBJ1-4, with D possibly being TRBD1 (5 bases). V lost 3 bases to trimming and J lost 0 bases, with 11 bases between them. The CDR3 length is 16 residues. Looked up from germline, CDR1 is SEHNR and CDR2 is FQNEAQ (reference sequence). The CDR3 protein is CASSFRGEATNEKLFF. The CDR3 coding sequence is TGTGCCAGCAGCTTCCGGGGGGAGGCAACTAATGAAAAACTGTTTTTT.

This clone was detected a few times. V is TRBV28 and J is TRBJ2-1, with TRBD2 identical over 14 bases. Per the germline V gene, CDR1 is MDHEN and CDR2 is SYDVKM. V was clipped by 10 bases and J by 3 bases; unmatched bases: 11. The CDR3 is 17 residues long. In DNA form, the CDR3 reads TGTGCCACAGGACTAGCGGGAGGAAGGAGATACTACAATGAGCAGTTCTTC. Protein: CATGLAGGRRYYNEQFF.

The rearrangement links TRBV7-3 to TRBJ2-7, with 9 bases identical to TRBD2. Trimming removed 5 bases from V and 4 bases from J; junction bases left unmatched: 12. Germline V gene data show CDR1 as SGHTA and CDR2 as FQGTGA. The CDR3 is 16 amino acids. The CDR3 reads CASSPPRLADIYEQYF. The CDR3 DNA reads as TGTGCCAGCAGCCCGCCCCGACTAGCGGACATTTACGAGCAGTACTTC. Together with reference TRBV7-3 and TRBJ2-7, the CDR3 gives the full variable domain: GAGVSQTPSNKVTEKGKYVELRCDPISGHTALYWYRQSLGQGPEFLIYFQGTGAADDSGLPNDRFFAVRPEGSVSTLKIQRTERGDSAVYLCASSPPRLADIYEQYFGPGTRLTVT.

In this sample, this clone turned up once. CDR3 sequence: CASSRGVGNQPQHF. CDR3 coding DNA: TGTGCCAGCAGCAGAGGGGTGGGCAATCAGCCCCAGCATTTT. The chain couples TRBV5-4 to TRBJ1-5, with D perhaps matching TRBD1 (5 bases). Germline CDR1 SGHNT, CDR2 YYREEE (reference sequence). This CDR3 has 14 amino acids. V was trimmed by 4 bases and J by 2 bases, leaving 10 bases between them.

This clone was counted at least ten times. CDR3 in amino acids: CASSVGLAGSGANVLTF. CDR3 in DNA: TGTGCCAGCAGTGTGGGACTAGCGGGCTCTGGGGCCAACGTCCTGACTTTC. The rearrangement uses TRBV27 and TRBJ2-6; 12 bases match TRBD2. Germline CDR1 MNHEY, CDR2 SMNVEV (reference sequence). CDR3 length: 17 amino acids. V shed 5 bases and J 0 bases; nucleotides not matched to a gene: 2.

The J gene is TRBJ2-4, the V gene TRBV28; D perhaps matches TRBD2 (5 bases). CDR1 and CDR2 from the germline V gene are MDHEN and SYDVKM. Trimming pared 5 bases from V and 2 bases from J, leaving 16 bases between. The CDR3 is 16 amino acids. CDR3 sequence reads: CASSTRTSGSKNIQYF. The CDR3, as DNA: TGTGCCAGCAGTACCCGGACGTCGGGATCCAAAAACATTCAGTACTTC.

There are a few counts of this clone. V gene TRBV30 combines with J gene TRBJ1-1; no clear D. Trimming shortened V by 4 bases and J by 7 bases, and 13 bases separated the two germline ends. CDR1 GTSNPN and CDR2 SVGIG come from the germline V gene (reference sequence). This CDR3 has 12 residues. CDR3 DNA: TGTGCCTGGATGATGTTGATGGGTGAAGCTTTCTTT. This encodes CAWMMLMGEAFF.

This chain connects TRBV28 to TRBJ2-4; D gene ambiguous. V was pared by 4 bases and J by 9 bases, with 16 bases between. The CDR3 loop spans 14 amino acids. Germline CDR1 MDHEN, CDR2 SYDVKM. CDR3 amino acids: CASSSRTLKGIQYF. The CDR3 nucleotides read TGTGCCAGCAGTTCCCGGACCTTGAAGGGCATTCAGTACTTC.

This rearrangement joins TRBV7-9 to TRBJ2-2; D gene unclear. The CDR3 spans 13 residues. The germline gives CDR1 SEHNR, CDR2 FQNEAQ (reference sequence). V was pared by 3 bases and J by 4 bases, with 6 bases between. The CDR3 protein is CASSFKSTGELFF. In DNA form, the CDR3 reads TGTGCCAGCAGCTTTAAGAGCACCGGGGAGCTGTTTTTT.

This chain links TRBV7-9 with TRBJ2-1; no clear D. V was trimmed by 4 bases and J by 8 bases, leaving 6 bases between them. Germline lookup yields CDR1 SEHNR and CDR2 FQNEAQ (reference sequence). The CDR3 contains 11 residues. CDR3 DNA sequence: TGTGCCAGCAGCTCCCTTTATGAGCAGTTCTTC. Amino acid sequence: CASSSLYEQFF.

The chain carries TRBV28 and TRBJ2-1; TRBD2 matches at 10 bases. CDR3 length: 17 amino acids. With 2 bases clipped from V and 4 bases from J, the junction kept 8 bases outside the gene matches. Per the germline V gene, CDR1 is MDHEN and CDR2 is SYDVKM. This chain's CDR3 is CASSLMASGRPYNEQFF. CDR3 DNA: TGTGCCAGCAGTTTAATGGCTAGCGGGAGACCTTACAATGAGCAGTTCTTC.

The chain combines TRBV7-7 with TRBJ2-3; 8 bases fit TRBD2. The germline V gene encodes CDR1 SSHAT and CDR2 FNYEAQ (reference sequence). V lost 5 bases and J lost 2; bases outside the gene matches: 9. The CDR3 runs to 16 residues. The chain's CDR3 is CASSKGTSKVTDTQYF. The CDR3 DNA sequence: TGTGCCAGCAGCAAAGGGACTAGTAAGGTCACAGATACGCAGTATTTT.